This T cell receptor (beta chain) originates from a study of PD-1 blockade in classical Hodgkin lymphoma. Germline trimming cut 2 bases from V and 7 bases from J; bases unmatched to any gene: 11. This CDR3 has 17 residues. Germline V gives CDR1 LNHNV, CDR2 YYDKDF (reference sequence). Time point in this sample: cycle 4 day 1 (C4D1), after 5 to 7 weeks of nivolumab. Patients all relapsed after autologous stem cell transplantation, and there was variation in brentuximab vedotin exposure. Some clones are missing from TCRdb's copy, which holds only in-frame ones; the method was immunoSEQ multiplex PCR. This sample has several thousand clones, with approximately 78% found just once. Study results and caveats: Newly diagnosed patients were said to have less baseline TCR diversity than healthy donors did. Anyone who began nivolumab under 1 year after ASCT was excluded.

About this clone itself: Its target is unknown.

The TCR originated in a human donor with classical Hodgkin lymphoma. The chain links TRBV15 to TRBJ2-1, with 10 bases fitting TRBD1. The input for sequencing was peripheral blood mononuclear cells (PBMCs), taken before the fourth cycle of nivolumab. CDR3 in amino acids: CATSRRLSPGQGNEQFF. The CDR3 region has the DNA TGTGCCACCAGCAGACGTCTAAGCCCGGGACAGGGGAATGAGCAGTTCTTC.